The T cell receptor (beta chain) described here comes from a study of cytomegalovirus exposure and HLA in healthy donors. Across the whole study: Researchers found that about 82% of just under 400 genotyped donors fell within the Caucasian-associated ancestry cluster. General study findings and limits: Per published reports, the classifier diagnosed cytomegalovirus status with high specificity and sensitivity.

In the PCR, 60 Vbeta and 13 Jbeta primers were used. The repertoire was sequenced with immunoSEQ multiplex PCR; TCRdb's copy has only in-frame clones and lacks some. The table shows about 160,000 clones, with roughly 80% occurring only once. This clone was picked up a small number of times. Its matching antigen is unknown. V lost 5 bases to trimming and J lost 8 bases; unmatched junction nucleotides: 19. CDR1 MDHEN and CDR2 SYDVKM come from the germline V gene. The CDR3 length is 17 residues. The chain has TRBV28 and TRBJ1-2, with 8 bases identical to TRBD1. Sequenced: PBMCs. This receptor was obtained from a woman between 25 and 40 years old in good health and CMV-seropositive. The CDR3 sequence: CASSDPREDRDLYGYTF. The CDR3 DNA follows: TGTGCCAGCAGTGACCCCCGTGAGGACAGGGATCTTTACGGCTACACCTTC.